This T cell receptor (beta chain) comes out of a study of cytomegalovirus exposure and HLA in healthy donors. The germline V and J ends were trimmed by 3 bases and 3 bases, with 11 bases remaining between them. This CDR3 is 14 amino acids long. The germline V gene has CDR1 MNHNS and CDR2 SASEGT. PCR used 60 Vbeta primers and 13 Jbeta primers. Sequenced by immunoSEQ multiplex PCR; TCRdb stores in-frame clones only, minus some. The table lists around 74,000 clones. V is TRBV6-1 and J is TRBJ1-2, with a possible D match to TRBD1 (5 bases). The sample consisted of PBMCs. The source of this sequence is a young man in good health and CMV-seronegative. The DNA for the CDR3 is TGTGCCAGCAGTGAGACTGACAGCGACTATGGCTACACCTTC. It is translated as CASSETDSDYGYTF.